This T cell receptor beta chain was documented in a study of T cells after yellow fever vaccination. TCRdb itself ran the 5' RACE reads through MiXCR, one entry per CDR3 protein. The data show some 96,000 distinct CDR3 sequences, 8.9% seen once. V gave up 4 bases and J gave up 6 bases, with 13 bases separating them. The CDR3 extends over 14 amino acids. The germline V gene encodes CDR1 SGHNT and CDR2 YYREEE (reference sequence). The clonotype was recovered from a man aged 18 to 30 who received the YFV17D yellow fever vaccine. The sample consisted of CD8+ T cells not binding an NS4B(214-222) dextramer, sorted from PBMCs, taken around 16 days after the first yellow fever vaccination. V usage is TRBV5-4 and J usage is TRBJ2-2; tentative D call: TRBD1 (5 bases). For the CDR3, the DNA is TGTGCCAGCAGCCCCCCGTGGGGCGCCGGGGAGCTGTTTTTT. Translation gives CASSPPWGAGELFF.